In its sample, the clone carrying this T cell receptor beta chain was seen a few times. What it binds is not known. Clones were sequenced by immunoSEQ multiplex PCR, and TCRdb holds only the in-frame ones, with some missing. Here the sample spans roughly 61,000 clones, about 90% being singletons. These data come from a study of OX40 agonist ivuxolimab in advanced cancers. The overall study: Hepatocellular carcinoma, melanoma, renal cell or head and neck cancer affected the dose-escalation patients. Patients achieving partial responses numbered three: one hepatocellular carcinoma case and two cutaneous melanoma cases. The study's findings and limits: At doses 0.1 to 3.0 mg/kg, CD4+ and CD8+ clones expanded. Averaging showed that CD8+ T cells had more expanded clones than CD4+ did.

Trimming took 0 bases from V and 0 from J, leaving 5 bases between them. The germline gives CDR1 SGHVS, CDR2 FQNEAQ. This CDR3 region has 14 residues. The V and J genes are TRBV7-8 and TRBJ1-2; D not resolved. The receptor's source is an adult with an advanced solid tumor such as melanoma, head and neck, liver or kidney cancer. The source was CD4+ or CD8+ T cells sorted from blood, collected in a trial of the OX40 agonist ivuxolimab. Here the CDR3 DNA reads TGTGCCAGCAGCTTAGCCAGGACTAACTATGGCTACACCTTC. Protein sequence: CASSLARTNYGYTF. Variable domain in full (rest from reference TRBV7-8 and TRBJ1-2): GAGVSQSPRYKVAKRGQDVALRCDPISGHVSLFWYQQALGQGPEFLTYFQNEAQLDKSGLPSDRFFAERPEGSVSTLKIQRTQQEDSAVYLCASSLARTNYGYTFGSGTRLTVV.